The source of this T cell receptor (beta chain) is a study of CD8 T cell repertoires and HIV-1 epitope variants. Study background: Twenty-five autologous and known Gag and Nef epitope variant peptides each stimulated T cells separately. Whole-study results and caveats: Roughly nine antigen-specific TCR beta clonotypes were found; more than five seemed cross-reactive to variants. About 5 clonotypes recognized Nef KF9, one HW9, none TAALDMSHF.

The table came from immunoSEQ multiplex PCR; TCRdb's copy has only in-frame clones and leaves some out. This sample yields tens of thousands of clones, of which roughly 77% are seen a single time; roughly 25% belongs to the top ten. As to this clone: Its antigen is unknown.

This sequence was found in a male donor with HIV. Sequenced material: uncultured baseline CD8+ T cells from peripheral blood mononuclear cells (PBMCs).

The CDR3, as DNA: TGCGCCAGCAGCACCGGGACTAGCGGGACTTACAATGAGCAGTTCTTC. It yields the protein CASSTGTSGTYNEQFF. The chain combines TRBV5-1 with TRBJ2-1; 13 bases are shared with TRBD2. The germline V gene has CDR1 SGHRS and CDR2 YFSETQ. The V and J ends lost 4 bases and 4 bases, in that order; junction bases with no gene match: 5. The CDR3 runs to 16 residues.